The next 26 T cell receptor beta chains were all read from a single sample in a study of T cells in Graves' hyperthyroidism and ophthalmopathy. Using RNA transcripts as the source, TCR beta CDR3 regions were amplified. During a first-round RT-PCR of the TCR CDR3, the HTBI primer set was used. TCRdb recomputed calls from the multiplex PCR reads with MiXCR, one row per CDR3 protein. The data contain some 200,000 distinct CDR3 sequences, 15% to 20% of them singletons. Sequencing was performed on blood. All receptors derive from a man in his fifties with Graves' hyperthyroidism.

In DNA, the CDR3 is TGTGCCAGCAGCGTAGGTAGCAGGGGGATTTCCTACGAGCAGTACTTC. Translation: CASSVGSRGISYEQYF. The chain uses TRBV9 and TRBJ2-7, with 7 bases aligning to TRBD1. Germline V CDR1 and CDR2: SGDLS, YYNGEE. V gave up 0 bases and J gave up 1 base; unmatched junction bases: 7. This CDR3 comprises 16 residues.

The chain is built from TRBV24-1 and TRBJ2-3, with 7 bases that match TRBD2. Trimming at V came to 4 bases and at J to 4 bases, leaving 7 bases not matched to a gene. The germline CDR1 and CDR2 sequences are KGHDR and SFDVKD. The CDR3 runs to 15 residues. Here the CDR3 DNA reads TGTGCCACCAGTGACTTCTCGGGAGGATCAGATACGCAGTATTTT. Its protein product is CATSDFSGGSDTQYF.

This clonotype was recorded at least ten times. The rearrangement uses TRBV4-1 and TRBJ2-7; D may be TRBD1 (6 bases). The CDR3 is made up of 16 amino acids. Trimming took 4 bases from V and 2 from J, leaving 18 bases between them. Looked up from germline, CDR1 is MGHRA and CDR2 is YSYEKL. The CDR3 DNA reads as TGCGCCAGCAGCCCACTAACAGGGAAGGGAACCTACGAGCAGTACTTC. Its translation is CASSPLTGKGTYEQYF.

Concerning this clonotype: This sequence may be a read error, since a much larger clone differs from it by one base. The genes are TRBV27 and TRBJ2-3; D is unclear. The CDR3 sequence is 15 residues long. Trimming removed 6 bases at V and 2 bases at J, with 15 bases between. Germline lookup yields CDR1 MNHEY and CDR2 SMNVEV (reference sequence). CDR3 sequence: CASSPLESYTDTQYF. In DNA, the CDR3 is TGTGCCAGCAGCCCACTTGAATCCTACACAGATACGCAGTATTTT.

This clonotype came up many times. This rearrangement joins TRBV11-2 to TRBJ1-1; D remains unclear. There are 14 residues in the CDR3. V lost 5 bases and J lost 1, with 11 bases in between. From germline, CDR1 is SGHAT and CDR2 FQNNGV. CDR3 coding DNA: TGTGCCAGCAGCCCCAACCTGGAGAACACTGAAGCTTTCTTT. This sequence encodes CASSPNLENTEAFF.

There are a few counts of this clonotype. The junction shows a germline mismatch at one end, possibly a read error. The chain links TRBV7-7 to TRBJ2-7, with 8 bases aligning to TRBD1. The CDR3 consists of 17 residues. From germline, CDR1 is SSHAT and CDR2 FNYEAQ (reference sequence). CDR3 protein: CASSLGDPGQAFYEQYF. CDR3 DNA sequence: TGTGCTAGCAGCTTAGGCGACCCGGGACAGGCGTTCTACGAGCAGTACTTC.

The chain joins TRBV4-3 to TRBJ2-1, with 12 positions matching TRBD2. The V gene end was trimmed by 2 bases and the J gene end by 3 bases; junction bases not matched to a gene: 2. The length of the CDR3 is 16 residues. Germline values: CDR1 LGHNA, CDR2 YSLEER. The CDR3 DNA reads TGCGCCAGCAGCCAACGACTAGCGGGAGACTACAATGAGCAGTTCTTC. This translates into CASSQRLAGDYNEQFF.

The rearrangement joins TRBV27 to TRBJ1-1, with D maybe TRBD1 (5 bases). Germline V lookup: CDR1 MNHEY, CDR2 SMNVEV (reference sequence). The V gene lost 5 bases and the J gene lost 3 bases, with 19 bases spanning the gap. This CDR3 comprises 16 residues. DNA for the CDR3: TGTGCCAGCAGTGCGGACTTCGGGGGGGGAGACACTGAAGCTTTCTTT. Its protein product is CASSADFGGGDTEAFF.

For this clonotype: A single base separates this from a much larger clone, so it may be a read error. V usage is TRBV3-1 and J usage is TRBJ1-1, with a weak D call TRBD1 (6 bases). This CDR3 has 14 amino acids. Germline CDR1 is LGHDT and CDR2 is YNNKEL (reference sequence). Trimming cost V 3 bases and J 7 bases, with 15 bases left between them. CDR3 region: CASSHVRGGNEAFF. The CDR3 coding sequence is TGTGCCAGCAGCCACGTCAGGGGTGGCAATGAAGCTTTCTTT.

On this clonotype itself: One end of the junction varies from germline; a read error may be responsible. CDR3 sequence (DNA): TGTGCCAGTTGTATAGGGACAGGCCCAACGGAAGCTAACTATGGCTACACCTTC. This sequence encodes CASCIGTGPTEANYGYTF. The J gene is TRBJ1-2, the V gene TRBV19, with TRBD1 identical over 8 bases. Germline V gives CDR1 LNHDA, CDR2 SQIVND (reference sequence). This CDR3 is 18 amino acids long.

Only a few counts were recorded for this clonotype. The genes are TRBV20-1 and TRBJ1-1; 7 bases are a match to TRBD1. V dropped 4 bases and J dropped 4; count of bases not matched to a gene: 0. CDR1 and CDR2 (germline): DFQATT, SNEGSKA (reference sequence). This CDR3 has 11 amino acids. The CDR3 reads CSATGGTEAFF. In nucleotides, the CDR3 is TGCAGTGCTACAGGGGGCACTGAAGCTTTCTTT.

This clonotype has at least ten counts. This chain links TRBV7-3 with TRBJ1-1; 7 positions match TRBD1. V lost 6 bases to trimming and J lost 1 base; unmatched junction nucleotides: 5. Germline loops: CDR1 SGHTA, CDR2 FQGTGA. The CDR3 contains 14 residues. CDR3 DNA sequence: TGTGCCAGCAGTGCTGGACAGGCGAACACTGAAGCTTTCTTT. It codes for CASSAGQANTEAFF.

In its sample, this clonotype was seen a few times. A much larger clone sits a single nucleotide away, making a read error possible. The chain has TRBV18 and TRBJ2-7; D may be TRBD2 (5 bases). The CDR3 is 15 amino acids. The V gene lost 2 bases and the J gene lost 3 bases, with 14 bases spanning the gap. The germline CDR1 and CDR2 sequences are KGHSH and LQKENI. CDR3 nucleotide sequence: TGTGCCAGCTCACCAACCGGGATAAGGAACTACGAGCAGTACTTC. Translated: CASSPTGIRNYEQYF.

This clonotype showed up just a few times. A single base separates this from a much larger clone, so it may be a read error. The chain couples TRBV28 to TRBJ2-5; weak D call: TRBD1 (6 bases). The germline V gene encodes CDR1 MDHEN and CDR2 SYDVKM. The CDR3 sequence is 16 residues long. The CDR3 loop reads CAGSSAGEEVQETQYF. CDR3 DNA sequence: TGTGCCGGCAGTTCCGCAGGGGAAGAAGTTCAAGAGACCCAGTACTTC.

The chain joins TRBV19 to TRBJ2-6; D is possibly TRBD1 (6 bases). The ends were cut back, 9 bases at V and 0 bases at J, with 12 bases in the middle. The CDR3 sequence is 15 residues long. Germline values: CDR1 LNHDA, CDR2 SQIVND (reference sequence). CDR3 protein: CASQGSSSGANVLTF. CDR3 DNA sequence: TGTGCCAGCCAGGGGTCTAGCTCTGGGGCCAACGTCCTGACTTTC.

This clonotype was seen a handful of times. The J gene is TRBJ2-1, the V gene TRBV29-1, with no clear D. CDR1 and CDR2 from the germline V gene are SQVTM and ANQGSEA. There are 10 residues in the CDR3. Trimming removed 5 bases from V and 7 bases from J, with 6 bases in between. The CDR3 DNA is TGCAGCGTTCTTAGTAATGAGCAGTTCTTC. It yields the protein CSVLSNEQFF.

This clonotype was observed many times. The CDR3 is CAATGGPGIEQFF. CDR3 sequence (DNA): TGTGCCGCTACAGGGGGCCCCGGAATCGAGCAGTTCTTC. V and J are TRBV2 and TRBJ2-1; 9 bases line up with TRBD1. The V and J ends lost 11 bases and 10 bases, in that order; junction bases with no gene match: 12. The CDR3 length is 13 residues. Germline CDR1 reads SNHLY; CDR2 reads FYNNEI.

The chain recombines TRBV7-3 with TRBJ2-3, with D unclear. V was cut by 5 bases and J by 3 bases, with 9 bases left in between. This CDR3 spans 13 amino acids. Germline loops: CDR1 SGHTA, CDR2 FQGTGA. The CDR3 reads CASSVARTDTQYF. The CDR3 nucleotides read TGTGCCAGCAGCGTAGCTCGGACAGATACGCAGTATTTT.

At least ten counts were recorded for this clonotype. This chain joins TRBV20-1 and TRBJ2-1; D gene ambiguous. The CDR3 loop spans 14 amino acids. Germline V gives CDR1 DFQATT, CDR2 SNEGSKA (reference sequence). V was shortened by 6 bases and J by 9 bases, with 21 bases between the two germline ends. CDR3 residues: CSAKDAIQSGEQFF. CDR3 sequence (DNA): TGCAGTGCCAAGGATGCGATTCAGTCCGGTGAGCAGTTCTTC.

This clonotype has only a few counts. The V gene is TRBV4-2, the J gene TRBJ2-1; 8 bases line up with TRBD2. With V trimmed by 0 bases and J by 9 bases, 4 bases remained unmatched. Germline V gene data show CDR1 as LGHNA and CDR2 as YNFKEQ. The CDR3 consists of 14 residues. The CDR3 reads CASSQDQREFEQFF. CDR3 DNA: TGTGCCAGCAGCCAAGATCAGCGGGAGTTTGAGCAGTTCTTC.

This clonotype occurred many times. CDR3 in amino acids: CASRFATGIYEQYF. In nucleotides, the CDR3 is TGTGCCAGCAGATTTGCTACAGGAATCTACGAGCAGTACTTC. This chain uses TRBV6-2 or TRBV6-3 with TRBJ2-7; a possible D gene is TRBD1 (5 bases). Deletions cut 6 bases from V and 3 bases from J, with 15 bases between. CDR1 is MNHEY, CDR2 SVGEGT, per germline. This CDR3 is built from 14 residues.

The count of this clonotype is one. This chain connects TRBV6-5 to TRBJ1-1, with 8 bases that match TRBD1. This CDR3 contains 16 residues. Trimming at V came to 4 bases and at J to 3 bases, leaving 10 bases not matched to a gene. In germline, CDR1 is MNHEY, CDR2 SVGAGI. This CDR3 reads CASSLEAGGAYTEAFF. CDR3 in DNA: TGTGCCAGCAGTTTGGAAGCAGGGGGCGCGTACACTGAAGCTTTCTTT.

This clonotype has just a few counts. This chain links TRBV27 with TRBJ2-7, with D possibly being TRBD1 (5 bases). Germline V CDR1 and CDR2: MNHEY, SMNVEV (reference sequence). The CDR3 is made up of 12 amino acids. Deletions cut 5 bases from V and 6 bases from J, with 11 bases between. The CDR3 DNA reads as TGTGCCAGCAGTACTTCAGGGTTCGAGCAGTACTTC. Protein product: CASSTSGFEQYF.

The chain has TRBV28 and TRBJ2-7; D assignment may be TRBD1 or TRBD2 (5 bases each). CDR3 size: 15 residues. The germline V and J ends were trimmed by 1 base and 9 bases, with 19 bases remaining between them. The germline gives CDR1 MDHEN, CDR2 SYDVKM. The CDR3 loop is CASSLFWGVRGWQYF. The DNA for the CDR3 is TGTGCCAGCAGTTTATTTTGGGGCGTGAGGGGATGGCAGTACTTC.

This clonotype came up many times. This chain connects TRBV5-1 to TRBJ2-7; TRBD2 aligns across 13 bases. J was trimmed by 3 bases and V by 3 bases; bases with no gene match: 3. Germline loops: CDR1 SGHRS, CDR2 YFSETQ. The CDR3 is 15 amino acids. DNA of the CDR3: TGCGCCAGCAGCTGGACTAGCGGGAGTCTCTACGAGCAGTACTTC. It encodes CASSWTSGSLYEQYF.

This clonotype was recorded many times. The rearrangement uses TRBV6-1 and TRBJ1-5; no clear D gene. V dropped 4 bases and J dropped 5 bases, with 3 bases sitting between them. CDR1 MNHNS and CDR2 SASEGT come from the germline V gene. The CDR3 extends over 11 amino acids. For the CDR3, the DNA is TGTGCCAGCAGTGCTTATCAGCCCCAGCATTTT. Translation gives CASSAYQPQHF.